The subject of this entry is one T cell receptor beta chain. There is no known antigen for this receptor. Base qualities are not provided; no much larger clone lies one nucleotide away. The time point label, read with the paper, signifies: baseline before first vaccination. Vaccinee samples came from UK trials COV001 and COV002, including a single-blind randomized controlled phase 2/3 trial of AZD1222 (ChAdOx1 nCoV-19) in healthy adults. For TCRbeta chain sequencing, PBMC samples from trial participants were taken at day 0 and at day 28 after the second dose. The CDR3 regions of human TCRbeta chains were analyzed by immunosequencing. The original methods were these. Repertoire TCRs were checked for matches against a reference library of SARS-CoV-2-specific TCRs that had been generated using the MIRA antigen-specificity platform. Breadth was defined as the fraction of unique TCRs that were SARS-CoV-2-associated, and depth was defined as the fraction of total T cells that were SARS-CoV-2-associated. Using the MIRA data, each spike-specific TCR was assigned both to the spike region to which the TCR was reactive and to a CD4 or CD8 class. Log10-transformed breadth and depth values were compared by one-way ANOVA with Sidak's multiple comparisons tests. TCRdb took over this immuneACCESS table, retaining in-frame rearrangements with V and J assigned. Such tables are incomplete; in checked studies, under half of the missing clones stem from an unresolved V gene, and the remainder is unexplained. V, J and clone size derive from that table, while D and trimming were established from the DNA sequence. The sample includes over 100,000 clones, with more than 70% observed a single time. The ten largest clones represent approximately 19% of the sample.

The sample belongs to a study of T cell responses to AZD1222 COVID-19 vaccine (dated by TCRdb to the early 2020s). In terms of the full investigation: Because spike-specific TCR depth and breadth did not differ between the two schedules, AZD1222 recipients who got a second dose at roughly 4 weeks were pooled with those who got a second dose at roughly 12 weeks. TCR sequencing covered 230 to 250 trial participants: nearly 210 given two doses of AZD1222 and some 25 given two doses of MenACWY control vaccine. Enrollment into the trials was organized by age into subgroups of 18-55, 56-69 and 70-plus years, and those subgroups contained roughly 140, 27 and 60 TCR-sequenced participants, respectively. The study at large found these results: The whole spike protein was spanned by vaccine-associated CD4 TCRs, and dominant responses were seen in regions 160-218 and 743-854. Conclusions about previously exposed vaccinees are limited because only 6 or 7 AZD1222 recipients were SARS-CoV-2 seropositive at baseline. Participants were mostly white British and included more females than males, and it was suggested by the authors that clonal diversity may have been underestimated. In the small 56-69-year group, the increase in depth fell short of significance, most likely because of low power. Nearly half of unique spike-specific TCRs reportedly recognized epitopes outside regions mutated in the B.1.351 and B.1.1.7 variants. After two AZD1222 doses, both the breadth and the depth of spike-specific TCRs were significantly higher than at day 0 and than in MenACWY recipients. Because no samples from the day 14 peak response were available, repertoires could be characterized only after the peak T cell response.

Its CDR3 holds 19 amino acids, cysteine through phenylalanine. Only the CDR3 region is kept as DNA, spanning 57 bases read in frame from base 1. Ends trimmed: V by 0 bases, J by 7 bases; bases unmatched to a gene: 15. The material was peripheral blood, obtained on day 0 of AZD1222 vaccination. Recombination joined TRBV23-1 with TRBJ2-2; TRBD2 lines up with 9 middle nucleotides. TRBV23-1 is placed among ORFs of uncertain function. The clonotype was recovered from an adult in good health. CDR3 region: CASSQSPPRAGGCVGELFF. The DNA reads TGCGCCAGCAGTCAATCCCCCCCTCGAGCGGGAGGTTGTGTCGGGGAGCTGTTTTTT.